The 10 T cell receptor beta chains presented below share a single source sample, sequenced in a study of blood T cell repertoires in COVID-19. TCRdb's table, derived via immunoSEQ multiplex PCR, lists solely in-frame clones and lacks some. The sample comprises about 130,000 clones, around 81% of which are singletons, and 3.5% to 4% rests with the top ten. Sequencing was carried out using peripheral blood. The receptors come from a woman aged 50 to 60 with acute or convalescent COVID-19.

The genes are TRBV7-9 and TRBJ2-2, with D unclear. The germline gives CDR1 SEHNR, CDR2 FQNEAQ (reference sequence). This CDR3 has 14 amino acids. Trimming cost V 3 bases and J 6 bases, with 11 bases left between them. The CDR3 sequence is CASSLVYGSGELFF. DNA for the CDR3: TGTGCCAGCAGCTTGGTCTACGGTTCCGGGGAGCTGTTTTTT. Based on the CDR3 plus reference TRBV7-9 and TRBJ2-2, the full variable domain is DTGVSQNPRHKITKRGQNVTFRCDPISEHNRLYWYRQTLGQGPEFLTYFQNEAQLEKSRLLSDRFSAERPKGSFSTLEIQRTEQGDSAMYLCASSLVYGSGELFFGEGSRLTVL.

The rearrangement links TRBV19 to TRBJ2-2, with 13 bases identical to TRBD2. The trim removed 9 bases at V and 6 bases at J, leaving 10 bases unmatched. The CDR3 is 16 amino acids. The germline CDR1 and CDR2 sequences are LNHDA and SQIVND (reference sequence). CDR3 sequence: CASDPGLAGVPGELFF. The DNA of the CDR3 is TGTGCCAGCGATCCTGGACTAGCGGGAGTCCCCGGGGAGCTGTTTTTT.

V gene TRBV18 combines with J gene TRBJ2-3; D is possibly TRBD2 (6 bases). Germline V gives CDR1 KGHSH, CDR2 LQKENI. V dropped 3 bases and J dropped 4 bases, with 17 bases sitting between them. The CDR3 spans 16 residues. The CDR3: CASSPRGAIGADTQYF. DNA for the CDR3: TGTGCCAGCTCACCGCGCGGGGCGATAGGGGCAGATACGCAGTATTTT.

The rearrangement joins TRBV28 to TRBJ1-5; D uncertain. Germline CDR1 is MDHEN and CDR2 is SYDVKM. This CDR3 spans 15 amino acids. Trimming pared 6 bases from V and 3 bases from J, leaving 15 bases between. CDR3 loop: CASSPAGEDNQPQHF. Written as DNA, the CDR3 is TGTGCCAGCAGCCCCGCCGGGGAGGACAATCAGCCCCAGCATTTT.

J is TRBJ2-3 and V is TRBV29-1; TRBD2 matches at 9 bases. CDR3 length: 14 residues. After removal of 3 bases from V and 13 bases from J, the junction contained 14 bases not matched to a gene. Germline assignment: CDR1 SQVTM and CDR2 ANQGSEA. CDR3 region: CSVDFSSSGVVKYF. For the CDR3, the DNA is TGCAGCGTTGATTTCTCGTCTAGCGGGGTTGTAAAGTATTTT.

The chain recombines TRBV2 with TRBJ1-5, with 8 bases identical to TRBD1. After removal of 8 bases from V and 3 bases from J, the junction contained 9 bases not matched to a gene. Germline values: CDR1 SNHLY, CDR2 FYNNEI. The CDR3 is 15 amino acids. The DNA for the CDR3 is TGTGCCAGCGGAGGGACAGGCGGGAACAATCAGCCCCAGCATTTT. Protein sequence: CASGGTGGNNQPQHF.

J is TRBJ2-7 and V is TRBV6-1; 10 bases are shared with TRBD2. CDR3 size: 17 residues. Germline lookup yields CDR1 MNHNS and CDR2 SASEGT. V was pared by 3 bases and J by 0 bases, with 8 bases of the junction left unmatched. DNA for the CDR3: TGTGCCAGCAGTGACCTAGGACTAGCGGCCCTCTCCTACGAGCAGTACTTC. It encodes CASSDLGLAALSYEQYF.

The chain recombines TRBV6-6 with TRBJ2-7, with a possible D match to TRBD1 (6 bases). Looked up from germline, CDR1 is MNHNY and CDR2 is SVGAGI (reference sequence). This CDR3 comprises 16 residues. With 5 bases removed from V and 9 bases from J, the gap between germline ends came to 26 bases. The CDR3 sequence: CASSNEPQVGTRGQYF. The CDR3 DNA follows: TGTGCCAGCAGTAACGAACCTCAAGTCGGGACCAGGGGGCAGTACTTC.

This sequence joins TRBV19 and TRBJ1-5, with no clear D. The CDR3 totals 16 residues. Germline assignment: CDR1 LNHDA and CDR2 SQIVND (reference sequence). Trimming left V 5 bases short and J 0 bases short, with 14 bases between. CDR3 protein: CASSLGRGSSNQPQHF. The CDR3 bases are TGTGCCAGTAGTTTAGGACGCGGGAGTAGCAATCAGCCCCAGCATTTT.

The genes are TRBV20-1 and TRBJ2-7, with TRBD2 matching 12 bases. The V gene end was trimmed by 3 bases and the J gene end by 1 base; junction bases not matched to a gene: 4. CDR3 length equals 15 residues. The germline gives CDR1 DFQATT, CDR2 SNEGSKA (reference sequence). CDR3 coding DNA: TGCAGTGCTAGTTTCCTAGCGGGGGGGTCCTACGAGCAGTACTTC. Translating it yields CSASFLAGGSYEQYF.